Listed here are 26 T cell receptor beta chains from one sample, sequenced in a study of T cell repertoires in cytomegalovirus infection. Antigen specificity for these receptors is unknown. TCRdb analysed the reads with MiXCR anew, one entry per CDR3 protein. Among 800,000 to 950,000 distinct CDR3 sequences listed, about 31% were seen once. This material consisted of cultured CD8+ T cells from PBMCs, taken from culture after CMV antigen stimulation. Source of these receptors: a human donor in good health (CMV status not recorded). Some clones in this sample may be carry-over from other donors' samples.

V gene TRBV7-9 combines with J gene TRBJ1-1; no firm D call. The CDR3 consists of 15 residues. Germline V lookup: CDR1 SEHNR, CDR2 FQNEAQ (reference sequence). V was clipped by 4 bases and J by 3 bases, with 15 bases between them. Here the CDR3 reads CASSSYIDWDTEAFF. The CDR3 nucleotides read TGTGCCAGCAGCTCCTACATAGATTGGGACACTGAAGCTTTCTTT.

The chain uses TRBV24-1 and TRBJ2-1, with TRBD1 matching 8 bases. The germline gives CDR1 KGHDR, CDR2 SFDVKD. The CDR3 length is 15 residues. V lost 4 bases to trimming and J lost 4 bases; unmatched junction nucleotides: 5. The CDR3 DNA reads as TGTGCCACCAGTGAAAGCTGGACAGGGTACAATGAGCAGTTCTTC. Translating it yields CATSESWTGYNEQFF.

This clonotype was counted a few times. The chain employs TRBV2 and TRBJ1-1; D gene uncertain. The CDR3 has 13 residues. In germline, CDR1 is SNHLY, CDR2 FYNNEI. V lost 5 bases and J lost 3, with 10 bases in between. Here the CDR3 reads CASSQLGYTEAFF. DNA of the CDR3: TGTGCCAGCAGTCAACTCGGTTACACTGAAGCTTTCTTT.

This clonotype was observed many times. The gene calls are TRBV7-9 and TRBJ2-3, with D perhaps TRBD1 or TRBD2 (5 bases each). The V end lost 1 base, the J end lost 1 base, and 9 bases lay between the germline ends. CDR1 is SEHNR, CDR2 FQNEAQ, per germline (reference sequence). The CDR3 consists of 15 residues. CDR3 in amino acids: CASSLGGPGTDTQYF. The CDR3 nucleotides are TGTGCCAGCAGCTTAGGGGGACCCGGCACAGATACGCAGTATTTT.

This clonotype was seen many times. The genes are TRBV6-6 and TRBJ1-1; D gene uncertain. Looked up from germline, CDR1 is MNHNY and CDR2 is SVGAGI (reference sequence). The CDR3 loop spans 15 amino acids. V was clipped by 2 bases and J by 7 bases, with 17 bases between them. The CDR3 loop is CASSYGLGFGIEAFF. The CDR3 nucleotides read TGTGCCAGCAGTTACGGGCTAGGGTTCGGCATTGAAGCTTTCTTT.

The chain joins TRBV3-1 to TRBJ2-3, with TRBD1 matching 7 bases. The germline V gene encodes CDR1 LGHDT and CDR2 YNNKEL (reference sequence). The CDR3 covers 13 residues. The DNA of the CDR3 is TGTTCATCTAGGGGGCCCCGCACAGATACGCAGTATTTT. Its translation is CSSRGPRTDTQYF.

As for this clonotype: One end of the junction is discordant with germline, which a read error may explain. In DNA form, the CDR3 reads TGTGCCAGCAGTTCCGTACTTGACCCCCAAGAGACCCAATACTTC. Its protein product is CASSSVLDPQETQYF. The chain links TRBV6-5 to TRBJ2-5, with D uncertain. This CDR3 has 15 residues. The germline V gene has CDR1 MNHEY and CDR2 SVGAGI.

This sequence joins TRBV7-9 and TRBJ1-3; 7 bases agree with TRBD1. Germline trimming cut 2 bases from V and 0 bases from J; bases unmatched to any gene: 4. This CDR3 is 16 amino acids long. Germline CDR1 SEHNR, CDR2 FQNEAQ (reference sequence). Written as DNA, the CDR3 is TGTGCCAGCAGCTTAAACTGGGACAGCTCTGGAAACACCATATATTTT. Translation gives CASSLNWDSSGNTIYF.

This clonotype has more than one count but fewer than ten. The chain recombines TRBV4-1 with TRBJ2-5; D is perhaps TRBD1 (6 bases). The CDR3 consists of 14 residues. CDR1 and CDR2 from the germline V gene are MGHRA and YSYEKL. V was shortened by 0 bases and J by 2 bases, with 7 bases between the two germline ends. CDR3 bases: TGCGCCAGCAGCCAAGAACAGGGACAAGAGACCCAGTACTTC. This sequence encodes CASSQEQGQETQYF.

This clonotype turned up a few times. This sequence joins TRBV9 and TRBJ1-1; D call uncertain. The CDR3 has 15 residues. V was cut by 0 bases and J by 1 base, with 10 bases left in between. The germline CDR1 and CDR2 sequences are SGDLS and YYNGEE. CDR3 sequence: CASSVAWGWNTEAFF. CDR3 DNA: TGTGCCAGCAGCGTAGCTTGGGGATGGAACACTGAAGCTTTCTTT.

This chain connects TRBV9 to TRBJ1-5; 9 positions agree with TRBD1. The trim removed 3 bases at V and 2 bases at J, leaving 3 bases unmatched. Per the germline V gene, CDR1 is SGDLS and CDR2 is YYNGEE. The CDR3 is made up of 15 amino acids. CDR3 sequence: CASSAWDRGNQPQHF. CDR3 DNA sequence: TGTGCCAGCAGCGCCTGGGACAGGGGCAATCAGCCCCAGCATTTT.

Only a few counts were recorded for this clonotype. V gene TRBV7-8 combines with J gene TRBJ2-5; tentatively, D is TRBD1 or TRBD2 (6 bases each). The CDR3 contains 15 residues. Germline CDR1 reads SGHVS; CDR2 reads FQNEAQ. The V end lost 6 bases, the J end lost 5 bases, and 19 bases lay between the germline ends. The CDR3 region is CASRPGPGARETQYF. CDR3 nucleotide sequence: TGTGCCAGCAGGCCCGGGCCGGGGGCGCGTGAGACCCAGTACTTC.

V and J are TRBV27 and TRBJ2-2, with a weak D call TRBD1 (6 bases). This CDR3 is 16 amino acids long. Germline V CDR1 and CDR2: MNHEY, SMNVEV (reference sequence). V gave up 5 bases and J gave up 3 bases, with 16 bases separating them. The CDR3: CASSNAWGHYTGELFF. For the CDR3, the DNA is TGTGCCAGCAGTAACGCCTGGGGACATTACACCGGGGAGCTGTTTTTT.

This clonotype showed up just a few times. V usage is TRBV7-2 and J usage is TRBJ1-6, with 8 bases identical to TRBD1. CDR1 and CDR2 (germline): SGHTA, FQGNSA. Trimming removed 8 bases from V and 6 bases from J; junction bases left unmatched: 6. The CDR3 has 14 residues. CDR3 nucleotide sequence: TGTGCCAGCGGTTGGACAGGGATTAATTCACCCCTCCACTTT. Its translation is CASGWTGINSPLHF.

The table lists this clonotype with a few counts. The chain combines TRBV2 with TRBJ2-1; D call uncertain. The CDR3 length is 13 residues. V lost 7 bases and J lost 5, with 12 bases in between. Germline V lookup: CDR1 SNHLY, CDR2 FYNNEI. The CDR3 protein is CASIRTENNEQFF. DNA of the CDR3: TGTGCCAGCATTAGGACCGAAAACAATGAGCAGTTCTTC. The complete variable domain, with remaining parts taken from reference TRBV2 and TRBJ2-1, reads EPEVTQTPSHQVTQMGQEVILRCVPISNHLYFYWYRQILGQKVEFLVSFYNNEISEKSEIFDDQFSVERPDGSNFTLKIRSTKLEDSAMYFCASIRTENNEQFFGPGTRLTVL.

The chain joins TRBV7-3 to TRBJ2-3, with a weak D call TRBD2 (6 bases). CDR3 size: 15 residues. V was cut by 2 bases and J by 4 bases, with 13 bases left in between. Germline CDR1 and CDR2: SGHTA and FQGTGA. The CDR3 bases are TGTGCCAGCAGCTTAGCAGGGAGGACGGCAGATACGCAGTATTTT. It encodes CASSLAGRTADTQYF.

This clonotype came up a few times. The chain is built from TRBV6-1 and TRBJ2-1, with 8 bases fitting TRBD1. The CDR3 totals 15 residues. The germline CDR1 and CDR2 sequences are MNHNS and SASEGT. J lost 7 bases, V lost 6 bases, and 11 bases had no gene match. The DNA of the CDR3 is TGTGCCAGCAGCCGCGACCAGGGGGCAAATAATGAGCAGTTCTTC. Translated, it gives CASSRDQGANNEQFF.

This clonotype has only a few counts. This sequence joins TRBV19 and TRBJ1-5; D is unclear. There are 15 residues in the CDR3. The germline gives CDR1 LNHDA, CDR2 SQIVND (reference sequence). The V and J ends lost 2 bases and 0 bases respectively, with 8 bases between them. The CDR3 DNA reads TGTGCCAGTAGTATATATACCTATAGCAATCAGCCCCAGCATTTT. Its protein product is CASSIYTYSNQPQHF.

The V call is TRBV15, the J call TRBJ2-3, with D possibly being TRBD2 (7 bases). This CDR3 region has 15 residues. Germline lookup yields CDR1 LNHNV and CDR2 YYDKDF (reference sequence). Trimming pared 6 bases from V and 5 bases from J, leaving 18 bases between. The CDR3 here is CATRFQRGALDTQYF. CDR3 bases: TGTGCCACCAGATTTCAACGGGGGGCCCTAGATACGCAGTATTTT.

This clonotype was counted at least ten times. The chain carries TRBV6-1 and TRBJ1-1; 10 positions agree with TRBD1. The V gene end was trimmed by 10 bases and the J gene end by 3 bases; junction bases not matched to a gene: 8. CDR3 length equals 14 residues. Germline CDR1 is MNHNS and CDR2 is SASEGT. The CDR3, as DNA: TGTGCCACATGGGACAGGGGATTCGACACTGAAGCTTTCTTT. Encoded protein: CATWDRGFDTEAFF.

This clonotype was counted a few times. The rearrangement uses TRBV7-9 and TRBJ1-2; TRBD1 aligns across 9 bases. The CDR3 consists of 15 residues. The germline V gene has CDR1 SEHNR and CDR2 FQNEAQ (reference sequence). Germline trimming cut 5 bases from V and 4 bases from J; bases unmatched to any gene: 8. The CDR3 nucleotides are TGTGCCAGCAGCCCCCGGGACAGGGCGGGCTATGGCTACACCTTC. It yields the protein CASSPRDRAGYGYTF.

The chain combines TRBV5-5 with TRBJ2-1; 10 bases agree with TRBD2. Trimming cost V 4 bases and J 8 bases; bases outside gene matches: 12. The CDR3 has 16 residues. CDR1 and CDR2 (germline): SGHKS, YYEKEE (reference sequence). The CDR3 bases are TGTGCCAGCAGCCCTGAACCGGGACTAGCGATCCATGAGCAGTTCTTC. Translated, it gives CASSPEPGLAIHEQFF.

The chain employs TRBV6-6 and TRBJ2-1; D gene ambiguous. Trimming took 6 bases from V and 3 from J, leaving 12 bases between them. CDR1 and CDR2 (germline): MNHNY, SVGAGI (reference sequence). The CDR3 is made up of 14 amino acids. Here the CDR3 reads CASRDTENYNEQFF. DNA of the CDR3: TGTGCCAGCAGAGACACAGAAAACTACAATGAGCAGTTCTTC.

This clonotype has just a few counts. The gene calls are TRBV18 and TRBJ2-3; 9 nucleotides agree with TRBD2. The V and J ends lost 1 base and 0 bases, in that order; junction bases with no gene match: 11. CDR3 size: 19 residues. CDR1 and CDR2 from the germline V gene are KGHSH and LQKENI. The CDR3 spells CASSPQFEGSGGSTDTQYF. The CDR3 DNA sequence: TGTGCCAGCTCACCACAGTTTGAAGGCAGCGGGGGGAGCACAGATACGCAGTATTTT.

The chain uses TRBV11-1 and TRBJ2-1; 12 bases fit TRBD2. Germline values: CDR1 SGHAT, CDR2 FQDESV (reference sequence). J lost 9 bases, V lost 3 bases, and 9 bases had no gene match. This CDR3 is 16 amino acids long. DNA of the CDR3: TGTGCCAGCAGCTTTCTCCCTAGCGGGGGGGAGGGTGAGCAGTTCTTC. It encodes CASSFLPSGGEGEQFF.

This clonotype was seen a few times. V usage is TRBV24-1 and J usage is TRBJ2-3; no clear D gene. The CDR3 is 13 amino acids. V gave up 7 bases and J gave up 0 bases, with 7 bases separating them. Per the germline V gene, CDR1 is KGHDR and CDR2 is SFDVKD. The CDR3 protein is CATSTASTDTQYF. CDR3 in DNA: TGTGCCACCAGCACAGCTAGCACAGATACGCAGTATTTT.